These 26 T cell receptor beta chains were all obtained from the same sample, sequenced in a study of OX40 agonist ivuxolimab in advanced cancers. Library generation was performed with the immunoSEQ multiplex PCR assay. As stored in TCRdb, this immuneACCESS dataset retains in-frame rearrangements with V and J assigned. A fraction of the clones does not appear; measured against another copy, unresolved V genes explain less than half of the discrepancy, and the remainder lacks a known reason. The sample profile shows 75,000 to 95,000 clones; about 90% of them were found once. Of the sample, 0.5% to 0.6% is held by the ten largest clones. Specimen: CD4+ or CD8+ T cells sorted from blood, collected in a trial of the OX40 agonist ivuxolimab. The receptors were gathered from an adult with an advanced solid tumor such as melanoma, head and neck, liver or kidney cancer.

This chain links TRBV2 with TRBJ2-3; D possibly corresponds to TRBD2 (5 bases). CDR3 length: 14 residues. Germline CDR1 and CDR2: SNHLY and FYNNEI. Deletions cut 6 bases from V and 4 bases from J, with 14 bases between. The CDR3 region has the DNA TGTGCCAGCAGCCTGATGGACTCCGCAGATACGCAGTATTTT. It codes for CASSLMDSADTQYF.

The chain couples TRBV10-3 to TRBJ1-1; weak D call: TRBD1 (6 bases). From germline, CDR1 is ENHRY and CDR2 SYGVKD. The CDR3 spans 13 residues. V was pared by 9 bases and J by 7 bases, with 18 bases between. CDR3 loop: CAIGELQGSEAFF. The CDR3, as DNA: TGTGCCATTGGGGAACTACAGGGTAGTGAAGCTTTCTTT.

The rearrangement links TRBV4-2 to TRBJ1-5, with D perhaps TRBD1 (5 bases). There are 14 residues in the CDR3. The V gene lost 4 bases and the J gene lost 2 bases, with 9 bases spanning the gap. The germline gives CDR1 LGHNA, CDR2 YNFKEQ. The CDR3 DNA reads TGTGCCAGCAGCCCTGGGGGGGGCAATCAGCCCCAGCATTTT. Translation gives CASSPGGGNQPQHF.

The chain has TRBV6-6 and TRBJ2-1, with D uncertain. V was shortened by 6 bases and J by 1 base, with 1 base between the two germline ends. The CDR3 is made up of 11 amino acids. Germline CDR1 is MNHNY and CDR2 is SVGAGI (reference sequence). CDR3 residues: CASRSYNEQFF. CDR3 sequence (DNA): TGTGCCAGCAGGTCCTACAATGAGCAGTTCTTC.

This chain links TRBV6-1 with TRBJ2-3; D ambiguous. The germline V and J ends were trimmed by 4 bases and 3 bases, with 5 bases remaining between them. The CDR3 runs to 12 residues. Germline loops: CDR1 MNHNS, CDR2 SASEGT. This chain's CDR3 is CASSASTDTQYF. In nucleotides, the CDR3 is TGTGCCAGCAGTGCATCTACAGATACGCAGTATTTT.

The chain combines TRBV4-1 with TRBJ1-3; D not resolved. V gave up 3 bases and J gave up 8 bases, with 11 bases separating them. CDR1 MGHRA and CDR2 YSYEKL come from the germline V gene. There are 13 residues in the CDR3. The CDR3 reads CASSQLGPDTIYF. In DNA form, the CDR3 reads TGCGCCAGCAGCCAGTTGGGTCCTGACACCATATATTTT.

V and J are TRBV7-8 and TRBJ1-2; TRBD1 agrees at 10 bases. The CDR3 totals 15 residues. Germline assignment: CDR1 SGHVS and CDR2 FQNEAQ. After removal of 4 bases from V and 8 bases from J, the junction contained 10 bases not matched to a gene. The CDR3 DNA reads as TGTGCCAGCAGCTCCAACCCGGGACAGGGGTACGGCTACACCTTC. The encoded protein is CASSSNPGQGYGYTF.

The rearrangement links TRBV5-1 to TRBJ2-6, with 10 bases identical to TRBD1. Germline trimming cut 3 bases from V and 1 base from J; bases unmatched to any gene: 7. The CDR3 spans 18 residues. CDR1 SGHRS and CDR2 YFSETQ come from the germline V gene. The CDR3 region is CASSSLPGQGSGANVLTF. The CDR3 DNA is TGCGCCAGCAGCTCGTTACCGGGACAGGGGTCTGGGGCCAACGTCCTGACTTTC.

This clone was picked up one time. The chain uses TRBV30 and TRBJ2-3; 10 bases fit TRBD2. With 3 bases clipped from V and 2 bases from J, the junction kept 2 bases outside the gene matches. Per the germline V gene, CDR1 is GTSNPN and CDR2 is SVGIG (reference sequence). The CDR3 is 14 amino acids. The CDR3 loop is CAWRLAGYTDTQYF. CDR3 coding DNA: TGTGCCTGGAGACTAGCGGGATACACAGATACGCAGTATTTT.

This rearrangement joins TRBV30 to TRBJ1-5; D is uncertain. Trimming pared 4 bases from V and 0 bases from J, leaving 13 bases between. The CDR3 is made up of 15 amino acids. CDR1 and CDR2 from the germline V gene are GTSNPN and SVGIG (reference sequence). This chain's CDR3 is CAWTPELYSNQPQHF. The CDR3, as DNA: TGTGCCTGGACGCCCGAGTTGTATAGCAATCAGCCCCAGCATTTT.

The CDR3 sequence is CASSVRGASSYNEQFF. CDR3 nucleotide sequence: TGTGCCAGCAGCGTACGCGGGGCCAGCTCCTACAATGAGCAGTTCTTC. The chain couples TRBV9 to TRBJ2-1, with D maybe TRBD2 (6 bases). Germline values: CDR1 SGDLS, CDR2 YYNGEE. This CDR3 comprises 16 residues. V shed 1 base and J shed 0 bases, with 11 bases lying between them.

CDR3 region: CASKGRALKAQYF. CDR3 sequence (DNA): TGTGCCAGCAAAGGTCGGGCTCTCAAGGCCCAGTACTTC. The chain combines TRBV2 with TRBJ2-5; no reliable D call. Between the trimmed V and J ends, which lost 7 bases and 9 bases, there was a span of 18 bases. The CDR3 totals 13 residues. The germline gives CDR1 SNHLY, CDR2 FYNNEI.

The V gene is TRBV15, the J gene TRBJ2-1, with D unclear. Trimming left V 0 bases short and J 9 bases short, with 9 bases between. Germline V gives CDR1 LNHNV, CDR2 YYDKDF (reference sequence). CDR3 length: 13 residues. The CDR3 sequence: CATSRENIGEQFF. The DNA of the CDR3 is TGTGCCACCAGCAGAGAAAATATCGGTGAGCAGTTCTTC.

The chain carries TRBV5-1 and TRBJ1-1; D gene uncertain. Trimming left V 0 bases short and J 5 bases short, with 11 bases between. The CDR3 has 14 amino acids. The germline gives CDR1 SGHRS, CDR2 YFSETQ. The CDR3 coding sequence is TGCGCCAGCAGCTTGGGCCCCGTTGGGACTGAAGCTTTCTTT. It is translated as CASSLGPVGTEAFF.

The genes are TRBV5-8 and TRBJ1-5; D call uncertain. CDR1 SGHTS and CDR2 YDEGEE come from the germline V gene. CDR3 length equals 18 residues. V was cut by 2 bases and J by 0 bases, with 18 bases left in between. The CDR3 bases are TGTGCCAGCAGCTTAATTCGGGAAATAGTCTATAGCAATCAGCCCCAGCATTTT. It translates to CASSLIREIVYSNQPQHF.

The gene calls are TRBV28 and TRBJ1-1; 8 nucleotides match TRBD1. The CDR3 sequence is 16 residues long. The germline V gene has CDR1 MDHEN and CDR2 SYDVKM. V was clipped by 6 bases and J by 2 bases; unmatched bases: 11. In DNA, the CDR3 is TGTGCCAGCAGCCCCCCGGGACAGGATAAAAACACTGAAGCTTTCTTT. Encoded protein: CASSPPGQDKNTEAFF. The full variable domain, in which reference TRBV28 and TRBJ1-1 provide the parts outside the CDR3, is DVKVTQSSRYLVKRTGEKVFLECVQDMDHENMFWYRQDPGLGLRLIYFSYDVKMKEKGDIPEGYSVSREKKERFSLILESASTNQTSMYLCASSPPGQDKNTEAFFGQGTRLTVV.

This rearrangement joins TRBV6-5 to TRBJ2-1; 9 bases map to TRBD1. Germline CDR1 is MNHEY and CDR2 is SVGAGI. CDR3 length: 16 residues. Trimming took 2 bases from V and 10 from J; bases not matched to a gene: 12. This chain's CDR3 is CASSYVRGQGPTEQFF. In nucleotides, the CDR3 is TGTGCCAGCAGTTACGTACGGGGACAGGGCCCTACCGAGCAGTTCTTC.

This rearrangement joins TRBV6-6 to TRBJ1-2; no firm D call. The CDR3 loop spans 14 amino acids. Germline assignment: CDR1 MNHNY and CDR2 SVGAGI (reference sequence). V was shortened by 8 bases and J by 4 bases, with 17 bases between the two germline ends. The CDR3, as DNA: TGTGCCAGCGGCGACGCCACAGACTTCTATGGCTACACCTTC. Amino acid sequence: CASGDATDFYGYTF.

The CDR3 nucleotides are TGTGCCAGCTCACCACCCTTCGGGACTAGCGGGAGGCCGAACTGGAGGAATGAGCAGTTCTTC. Translating gives CASSPPFGTSGRPNWRNEQFF. The chain carries TRBV18 and TRBJ2-1, with 15 bases fitting TRBD2. Per germline, CDR1 KGHSH and CDR2 LQKENI. Unmatched junction bases numbered 16, after V lost 0 bases and J lost 7 bases. This CDR3 spans 21 amino acids. The whole variable domain, remainder taken from reference TRBV18 and TRBJ2-1, is NAGVMQNPRHLVRRRGQEARLRCSPMKGHSHVYWYRQLPEEGLKFMVYLQKENIIDESGMPKERFSAEFPKEGPSILRIQQVVRGDSAAYFCASSPPFGTSGRPNWRNEQFFGPGTRLTVL.

V gene TRBV11-2 combines with J gene TRBJ2-7, with unresolved D. Germline V lookup: CDR1 SGHAT, CDR2 FQNNGV. Deletions cut 1 base from V and 6 bases from J, with 10 bases between. CDR3 length: 13 residues. CDR3 protein: CASSLAPDAEQYF. As DNA, the CDR3 is TGTGCCAGCAGCTTAGCTCCCGACGCCGAGCAGTACTTC.

This chain connects TRBV6-6 to TRBJ2-7, with 10 bases aligning to TRBD2. The V gene end was trimmed by 6 bases and the J gene end by 2 bases; junction bases not matched to a gene: 4. This CDR3 has 14 residues. The V gene's germline CDR1 is MNHNY and CDR2 SVGAGI (reference sequence). The CDR3 sequence is CASRGTSVAYEQYF. In nucleotides, the CDR3 is TGTGCCAGCAGGGGGACTAGCGTGGCCTACGAGCAGTACTTC.

This clone was picked up one time. The chain recombines TRBV6-1 with TRBJ2-7; D not resolved. Trimming cost V 2 bases and J 2 bases, with 4 bases left between them. Looked up from germline, CDR1 is MNHNS and CDR2 is SASEGT. This CDR3 has 12 amino acids. Written as DNA, the CDR3 is TGTGCCAGCAGTGAATATACCTACGAGCAGTACTTC. Translated: CASSEYTYEQYF.

The genes are TRBV11-2 and TRBJ2-3, with 8 bases lining up with TRBD1. With V trimmed by 3 bases and J by 2 bases, 7 bases remained unmatched. The CDR3 covers 16 residues. The germline V gene encodes CDR1 SGHAT and CDR2 FQNNGV. The CDR3, as DNA: TGTGCCAGCAGCTTGAGGGACAGGCTTATCACAGATACGCAGTATTTT. Its translation is CASSLRDRLITDTQYF.

The V and J genes are TRBV5-4 and TRBJ2-5; 9 nucleotides agree with TRBD2. Germline V CDR1 and CDR2: SGHNT, YYREEE (reference sequence). There are 14 residues in the CDR3. The V gene end was trimmed by 1 base and the J gene end by 4 bases; junction bases not matched to a gene: 2. The CDR3 loop is CASSLKLAGETQYF. The CDR3 DNA reads TGTGCCAGCAGCTTGAAACTAGCGGGAGAGACCCAGTACTTC.

V usage is TRBV9 and J usage is TRBJ1-2, with TRBD1 matching 7 bases. Germline values: CDR1 SGDLS, CDR2 YYNGEE. V gave up 4 bases and J gave up 4 bases; unmatched junction bases: 10. CDR3 length equals 15 residues. CDR3 amino acids: CASSPWDRTPYGYTF. CDR3 DNA sequence: TGTGCCAGCAGCCCATGGGACAGAACCCCCTATGGCTACACCTTC.

V and J are TRBV6-4 and TRBJ2-3; D gene ambiguous. Per the germline V gene, CDR1 is MRHNA and CDR2 is SNTAGT. Deletions cut 0 bases from V and 0 bases from J, with 4 bases between. The CDR3 loop spans 14 amino acids. The CDR3 bases are TGTGCCAGCAGTGACTCGGGCAGCACAGATACGCAGTATTTT. Translated: CASSDSGSTDTQYF.